One sample yielded the 20 T cell receptor beta chains listed below, sequenced in a study of T cells in Graves' hyperthyroidism and ophthalmopathy. TCR beta CDR3 sequences were amplified from RNA transcripts. With the HTBI primer set, the TCR CDR3 went through a first round of RT-PCR. TCRdb recomputed calls from the multiplex PCR reads with MiXCR, one row per CDR3 protein. The data hold 400,000 to 600,000 distinct CDR3 sequences, with about 16% observed a single time. Sequenced sample: blood. The source is a woman between 25 and 40 years old with Graves' ophthalmopathy.

V usage is TRBV6-1 and J usage is TRBJ1-1; D gene unclear. Trimming removed 8 bases from V and 3 bases from J, with 13 bases in between. Germline assignment: CDR1 MNHNS and CDR2 SASEGT. The CDR3 is 13 amino acids. CDR3 sequence reads: CASRSGWYTEAFF. For the CDR3, the DNA is TGTGCCAGCCGGTCCGGATGGTACACTGAAGCTTTCTTT.

The chain combines TRBV5-6 with TRBJ1-5, with 9 bases fitting TRBD1. The CDR3 totals 15 residues. Germline lookup yields CDR1 SGHDT and CDR2 YYEEEE. With V trimmed by 1 base and J by 6 bases, 5 bases remained unmatched. CDR3 amino acids: CASSLRQGGGQPQHF. CDR3 in DNA: TGTGCCAGCAGCTTGAGACAGGGGGGGGGTCAGCCCCAGCATTTT.

As for this clonotype: Given a much more abundant clone one base away, this may be a read error. The chain is built from TRBV4-1 and TRBJ2-1; D assignment may be TRBD1 or TRBD2 (5 bases each). The germline V gene encodes CDR1 MGHRA and CDR2 YSYEKL. V lost 0 bases and J 13 bases, leaving 25 bases between the germline ends. There are 17 residues in the CDR3. CDR3 region: CASSQDPAGTGKETQFF. In DNA form, the CDR3 reads TGCGCCAGCAGCCAAGATCCTGCCGGGACGGGAAAAGAGACCCAGTTCTTC.

In this sample, this clonotype turned up many times. CDR3 residues: CSTQIPGLAWYTQYF. The CDR3 region has the DNA TGCAGCACTCAGATCCCGGGACTAGCGTGGTATACGCAGTATTTT. This rearrangement joins TRBV20-1 to TRBJ2-3; 10 bases line up with TRBD2. There are 15 residues in the CDR3. Germline values: CDR1 DFQATT, CDR2 SNEGSKA (reference sequence).

The chain has TRBV19 and TRBJ1-1; 8 nucleotides align to TRBD1. V was clipped by 6 bases and J by 5 bases; unmatched bases: 8. Germline V gives CDR1 LNHDA, CDR2 SQIVND (reference sequence). This CDR3 comprises 14 residues. This CDR3 is CASRTGDRWTEAFF. CDR3 bases: TGTGCCAGTAGGACAGGGGATAGATGGACTGAAGCTTTCTTT.

This clonotype came up many times. The J gene is TRBJ1-1, the V gene TRBV11-1; D is unclear. This CDR3 contains 13 residues. V was trimmed by 0 bases and J by 11 bases, leaving 13 bases between them. In germline, CDR1 is SGHAT, CDR2 FQDESV (reference sequence). This CDR3 reads CASSLAEGRHAFF. The DNA of the CDR3 is TGTGCCAGCAGCTTAGCAGAAGGCAGGCACGCTTTCTTT.

This clonotype has just a few counts. V and J are TRBV6-1 and TRBJ1-1, with a possible D match to TRBD1 (5 bases). V was pared by 6 bases and J by 3 bases, with 14 bases between. This CDR3 comprises 14 residues. The V gene's germline CDR1 is MNHNS and CDR2 SASEGT. The chain's CDR3 is CASRLPGPHTEAFF. Here the CDR3 DNA reads TGTGCCAGCAGACTACCGGGGCCGCACACTGAAGCTTTCTTT.

This clonotype was found a few times. V is TRBV27 and J is TRBJ1-1; D is unresolved. The CDR3 is 13 amino acids. The germline V gene encodes CDR1 MNHEY and CDR2 SMNVEV (reference sequence). V shed 6 bases and J shed 7 bases, with 15 bases lying between them. CDR3: CASRDLGFDEAFF. In DNA form, the CDR3 reads TGTGCCAGCAGGGACCTCGGGTTTGATGAAGCTTTCTTT.

CDR3 sequence reads: CATRIQAGTEAFF. The CDR3 region has the DNA TGTGCCACTCGGATCCAAGCAGGCACTGAAGCTTTCTTT. The J gene is TRBJ1-1, the V gene TRBV19, with D uncertain. CDR1 LNHDA and CDR2 SQIVND come from the germline V gene (reference sequence). V lost 10 bases and J 4 bases, leaving 16 bases between the germline ends. The CDR3 is 13 amino acids.

Many counts were recorded for this clonotype. The rearrangement links TRBV7-2 to TRBJ1-1; TRBD1 aligns across 8 bases. The CDR3 consists of 15 residues. Germline CDR1 reads SGHTA; CDR2 reads FQGNSA. The V and J ends lost 5 bases and 0 bases, in that order; junction bases with no gene match: 5. CDR3: CASSLQGAVNTEAFF. The CDR3 DNA reads TGTGCCAGCAGCCTTCAGGGGGCAGTGAACACTGAAGCTTTCTTT.

This clonotype was detected ten times or more. The DNA for the CDR3 is TGTGCCAGCAGCGTAGGACTGGCATCCGGGACAGGGACCTACGAGCAGTACTTC. As protein: CASSVGLASGTGTYEQYF. This chain connects TRBV9 to TRBJ2-7, with 9 bases matching TRBD1. The CDR3 has 18 amino acids. Losses at the gene ends were 0 bases for V and 2 bases for J; bases not matched to a gene: 12. Germline lookup yields CDR1 SGDLS and CDR2 YYNGEE.

The chain links TRBV20-1 to TRBJ1-5; possibly TRBD1 for D (5 bases). The germline gives CDR1 DFQATT, CDR2 SNEGSKA (reference sequence). Trimming left V 5 bases short and J 7 bases short, with 24 bases between. The CDR3 totals 16 residues. CDR3 residues: CSAAGQGGPGGQPQHF. In nucleotides, the CDR3 is TGCAGTGCTGCGGGGCAGGGCGGACCGGGGGGACAGCCCCAGCATTTT.

This clonotype was counted only a few times. The chain is built from TRBV29-1 and TRBJ1-1; D call uncertain. The ends were cut back, 4 bases at V and 3 bases at J, with 9 bases in the middle. Germline V gives CDR1 SQVTM, CDR2 ANQGSEA. The CDR3 has 12 amino acids. CDR3 protein: CSVGTAYTEAFF. The CDR3 DNA follows: TGCAGCGTTGGGACGGCGTACACTGAAGCTTTCTTT.

This clonotype turned up a few times. The chain uses TRBV5-1 and TRBJ1-2; D call uncertain. The CDR3 covers 14 residues. The germline gives CDR1 SGHRS, CDR2 YFSETQ. V dropped 2 bases and J dropped 3 bases, with 11 bases sitting between them. The CDR3: CASSFRGFDYGYTF. Here the CDR3 DNA reads TGCGCCAGCAGCTTCCGGGGTTTTGACTATGGCTACACCTTC.

This clonotype has a count of ten or more. The chain joins TRBV7-2 to TRBJ2-5, with TRBD2 identical over 15 bases. Germline V gives CDR1 SGHTA, CDR2 FQGNSA. This CDR3 spans 18 amino acids. The V gene end was trimmed by 7 bases and the J gene end by 1 base; junction bases not matched to a gene: 10. The CDR3 nucleotides are TGTGCCAGCAAGTCCGGGACTAGCGGGAGGAGGGGCCAAGAGACCCAGTACTTC. Its translation: CASKSGTSGRRGQETQYF.

In its sample, this clonotype was seen a few times. The chain combines TRBV20-1 with TRBJ2-7, with D perhaps being TRBD1 or TRBD2 (5 bases each). This CDR3 has 13 amino acids. CDR1 is DFQATT and CDR2 is SNEGSKA in the germline V gene (reference sequence). V lost 1 base and J 5 bases, leaving 12 bases between the germline ends. CDR3 nucleotide sequence: TGCAGTGCTAGAGCCCCAGGGACCAACGAGCAGTACTTC. Translation gives CSARAPGTNEQYF.

The chain carries TRBV28 and TRBJ1-5; D may be TRBD1 (5 bases). The V and J ends lost 3 bases and 7 bases respectively, with 16 bases between them. There are 15 residues in the CDR3. Germline V gene data show CDR1 as MDHEN and CDR2 as SYDVKM. The CDR3 is CASSLFRQGSQPQHF. CDR3 DNA sequence: TGTGCCAGCAGTTTGTTTAGGCAGGGCAGCCAGCCCCAGCATTTT.

This clonotype was picked up many times. The rearrangement uses TRBV20-1 and TRBJ1-6; 9 positions agree with TRBD1. The CDR3 sequence is 17 residues long. Germline V gives CDR1 DFQATT, CDR2 SNEGSKA (reference sequence). With 0 bases clipped from V and 8 bases from J, the junction kept 11 bases outside the gene matches. In DNA form, the CDR3 reads TGCAGTGCTAGAGATGATTTGACAGGGGGTCTAGATTCACCCCTCCACTTT. Its translation is CSARDDLTGGLDSPLHF.

This clonotype has at least ten counts. In nucleotides, the CDR3 is TGTGCCAGCGGGTGGCGGAGCCCATCTTTAAACTATGGCTACACCTTC. It codes for CASGWRSPSLNYGYTF. V and J are TRBV12-3 or TRBV12-4 and TRBJ1-2, with D uncertain. The V end lost 8 bases, the J end lost 2 bases, and 21 bases lay between the germline ends. The CDR3 runs 16 residues.

This clonotype has a handful of counts. The V call is TRBV25-1, the J call TRBJ1-1, with D possibly matching TRBD1 (6 bases). This CDR3 has 14 residues. The V end lost 7 bases, the J end lost 4 bases, and 16 bases lay between the germline ends. Germline V gene data show CDR1 as MGHDK and CDR2 as SYGVNS. The CDR3 loop is CASTQPQGRTEAFF. CDR3 sequence (DNA): TGTGCCAGCACCCAGCCCCAGGGGCGCACTGAAGCTTTCTTT.